One sample yielded the 8 T cell receptor beta chains listed below, sequenced in a study of shared clonotypes between healthy human individuals. This table comes from immunoSEQ multiplex PCR, and its TCRdb copy is limited to in-frame clones, with some not included. The table includes more than 1 million clones, approximately 80% detected once. The sample comprised memory CD4+ T cells from PBMCs. Subset meaning: CD45RA-negative fraction. These receptors were taken from a man aged 18 to 30 in good health. Some clones in this sample may be carry-over from other donors' samples.

V usage is TRBV2 and J usage is TRBJ1-2; 8 bases align to TRBD1. This CDR3 has 14 residues. Germline V gene sequence: CDR1 SNHLY, CDR2 FYNNEI. Germline trimming cut 3 bases from V and 3 bases from J; bases unmatched to any gene: 3. The CDR3, as DNA: TGTGCCAGCAGTGACCAGGGGGCTGACTATGGCTACACCTTC. Translation gives CASSDQGADYGYTF.

This sequence joins TRBV14 and TRBJ2-6; D is unresolved. Germline V gene lookup returns CDR1 SGHDN and CDR2 FVKESK. The ends were cut back, 1 base at V and 1 base at J, with 11 bases in the middle. The CDR3 covers 17 residues. The chain's CDR3 is CASSQAPFLSGANVLTF. CDR3 DNA: TGTGCCAGCAGCCAAGCCCCGTTCCTTTCTGGGGCCAACGTCCTGACTTTC.

This clone has just a few counts. This rearrangement joins TRBV5-8 to TRBJ2-2; TRBD2 matches at 9 bases. Germline lookup yields CDR1 SGHTS and CDR2 YDEGEE. This CDR3 is 17 amino acids long. With 0 bases clipped from V and 4 bases from J, the junction kept 7 bases outside the gene matches. CDR3 nucleotides: TGTGCCAGCAGCTTGGCTGCGGGAGGGCCCGGCACCGGGGAGCTGTTTTTT. It specifies CASSLAAGGPGTGELFF. The whole variable domain, remainder taken from reference TRBV5-8 and TRBJ2-2, is EAGVTQSPTHLIKTRGQQATLRCSPISGHTSVYWYQQALGLGLQFLLWYDEGEERNRGNFPPRFSGRQFPNYSSELNVNALELEDSALYLCASSLAAGGPGTGELFFGEGSRLTVL.

In regard to this clone: A read error is possible here, since a much larger clone lies one base away. The chain recombines TRBV5-8 with TRBJ2-2; no clear D gene. This CDR3 is built from 12 residues. The V and J ends lost 3 bases and 7 bases respectively, with 7 bases between them. CDR1 and CDR2 from the germline V gene are SGHTS and YDEGEE. CDR3 region: CASSSDVGELFF. CDR3 in DNA: TGTGCCAGCAGCTCGGACGTCGGGGAGCTGTTTTTT.

The genes are TRBV19 and TRBJ2-7; D unclear. Germline V gene lookup returns CDR1 LNHDA and CDR2 SQIVND (reference sequence). CDR3 length: 13 amino acids. Trimming pared 4 bases from V and 1 base from J, leaving 8 bases between. CDR3 loop: CASSNGGSYEQYF. DNA of the CDR3: TGTGCCAGTAGTAATGGCGGTTCCTACGAGCAGTACTTC.

The table lists this clone with a count of one. The rearrangement links TRBV13 to TRBJ1-3, with D perhaps matching TRBD1 (5 bases). CDR1 is PRHDT and CDR2 is FYEKMQ in the germline V gene (reference sequence). This CDR3 contains 12 residues. The V gene lost 2 bases and the J gene lost 9 bases, with 8 bases spanning the gap. The CDR3 spells CASSLTGTTIYF. CDR3 bases: TGTGCCAGCAGCTTAACGGGGACCACCATATATTTT.

The chain links TRBV5-1 to TRBJ2-3; TRBD2 aligns across 11 bases. The CDR3 has 16 residues. Germline V gives CDR1 SGHRS, CDR2 YFSETQ. V lost 4 bases to trimming and J lost 4 bases; unmatched junction nucleotides: 8. The DNA of the CDR3 is TGCGCCAGCAGCCCAGATAGCGGGAGGGCCTCAGATACGCAGTATTTT. Residues: CASSPDSGRASDTQYF.

The J gene is TRBJ2-7, the V gene TRBV5-1, with a tentative D call TRBD1 (5 bases). Germline lookup yields CDR1 SGHRS and CDR2 YFSETQ. The CDR3 consists of 16 residues. Trimming cost V 0 bases and J 2 bases, with 15 bases left between them. The CDR3 loop is CASSLASTGPTYEQYF. Here the CDR3 DNA reads TGCGCCAGCAGCTTGGCCAGTACAGGCCCCACCTACGAGCAGTACTTC.